The clone carrying this TCR beta chain was seen only once. The data were taken from a study of blood T cell repertoires in COVID-19. The wider study: Acute-phase and convalescent COVID-19 samples originated in the United States, Italy and Spain.

Germline V gives CDR1 KGHDR, CDR2 SFDVKD. V dropped 4 bases and J dropped 0 bases, with 9 bases sitting between them. The CDR3 loop spans 14 amino acids. Measured with immunoSEQ multiplex PCR; TCRdb has only the in-frame clones, and not every one. The sample carries 150,000 to 200,000 clones, 65% to 90% recorded once. The specimen was peripheral blood. This chain links TRBV24-1 with TRBJ2-7; D is possibly TRBD2 (6 bases). The receptor comes from a man in his fifties with active or convalescent COVID-19. CDR3 in amino acids: CATSESTSSYEQYF. The DNA of the CDR3 is TGTGCCACCAGTGAATCGACTAGCTCCTACGAGCAGTACTTC.